A selection of T cell receptor beta chains follows, all from one sample in a study of identical twins. TCRdb processed the 5' RACE reads anew with MiXCR; each CDR3 protein has one entry. Of 500,000 to 600,000 distinct CDR3 sequences listed, about 20% are singletons. These data were also filed under a second study, of T cells expressing NK-cell markers.

What was sequenced was CD4+ T cells sorted from blood. Every receptor here comes from a woman younger than 35 in good health. Both conserved end residues are part of each CDR3. The D gene is left open where the match is weak. Clone size is stated in some rows and not others, as once, few, many or a class when expanded.

TRBV20-1	few	TRBD2	TRBJ2-7	CSANIAGRDEQYF	TGCAGTGCTAATATAGCGGGGCGGGACGAGCAGTACTTC
TRBV6-5	many	-	TRBJ2-3	CASSYGQGTDTQYF	TGTGCCAGCAGTTACGGCCAGGGCACAGATACGCAGTATTTT
TRBV20-1	-	TRBD2	TRBJ2-3	CSAPGPAGGPGDTQYF	TGCAGTGCCCCGGGGCCGGCGGGAGGGCCCGGAGATACGCAGTATTTT
TRBV5-5	few	TRBD1	TRBJ1-1	CASSGGTGLLQTAFF	TGTGCCAGCAGCGGTGGGACAGGGTTGCTCCAAACGGCTTTCTTT
TRBV19	once	TRBD1	TRBJ1-6	CASSMQGARNSPLHF	TGTGCCAGTAGTATGCAGGGGGCGAGGAATTCACCCCTCCACTTT
TRBV12-3/TRBV12-4	-	TRBD1	TRBJ2-1	CASRDGTGSDNEQFF	TGTGCCAGCAGGGACGGGACAGGGTCCGACAATGAGCAGTTCTTC
TRBV4-3	-	TRBD2	TRBJ2-1	CASSQDLGLASYNEQFF	TGCGCCAGCAGCCAAGATTTGGGACTAGCGTCCTACAATGAGCAGTTCTTC
TRBV6-1	few	-	TRBJ1-2	CASSALTRTDGYTF	TGTGCCAGCAGTGCGCTCACGAGGACGGATGGCTACACCTTC
TRBV20-1	few	TRBD2	TRBJ2-3	CSARNSGRYTDTQYF	TGCAGTGCCAGAAATAGCGGGAGGTACACAGATACGCAGTATTTT
TRBV20-1	-	-	TRBJ1-5	CSASPHINQPQHF	TGCAGTGCTTCCCCCCATATTAATCAGCCCCAGCATTTT
TRBV10-3	-	TRBD1	TRBJ1-5	CAISEGQAGNQPQHF	TGTGCCATCAGTGAGGGACAGGCAGGCAATCAGCCCCAGCATTTT
TRBV30	few	TRBD2	TRBJ2-3	CAWMARGRTSGRADTQYF	TGTGCCTGGATGGCGAGAGGTCGGACTAGCGGGAGGGCAGATACGCAGTATTTT
TRBV20-1	few	TRBD2	TRBJ2-3	CSARDPRGGTDTQYF	TGCAGTGCTAGAGATCCGCGGGGGGGCACAGATACGCAGTATTTT
TRBV6-2/TRBV6-3	-	TRBD1	TRBJ2-1	CASRTGQGINEQFF	TGTGCCAGCAGAACCGGACAGGGGATAAATGAGCAGTTCTTC
TRBV13	once	TRBD1	TRBJ1-1	CASSPTRGRTEAFF	TGTGCCAGCAGCCCAACCAGGGGGCGGACTGAAGCTTTCTTT
TRBV12-3/TRBV12-4	many	-	TRBJ1-1	CASSLRGDTEAFF	TGTGCCAGCAGTTTGAGAGGGGACACTGAAGCTTTCTTT
TRBV12-5	-	-	TRBJ1-5	CASGLASATQHF	TGTGCTAGTGGTTTGGCCAGCGCGACCCAGCATTTT
TRBV6-1	-	-	TRBJ2-2	CASKSRTSRDTGELFF	TGTGCCAGCAAATCTCGGACCAGTCGGGACACCGGGGAGCTGTTTTTT
TRBV7-9	-	-	TRBJ1-1	CASSPGDSYTEAFF	TGTGCCAGCAGCCCCGGGGACTCCTACACTGAAGCTTTCTTT
TRBV29-1	many	-	TRBJ1-3	CSVEDRVRNTIYF	TGCAGCGTTGAAGATCGAGTGAGAAACACCATATATTTT
TRBV12-3/TRBV12-4	many	-	TRBJ2-7	CASSSTVSYEQYF	TGTGCCAGCAGTTCAACAGTCTCCTACGAGCAGTACTTC